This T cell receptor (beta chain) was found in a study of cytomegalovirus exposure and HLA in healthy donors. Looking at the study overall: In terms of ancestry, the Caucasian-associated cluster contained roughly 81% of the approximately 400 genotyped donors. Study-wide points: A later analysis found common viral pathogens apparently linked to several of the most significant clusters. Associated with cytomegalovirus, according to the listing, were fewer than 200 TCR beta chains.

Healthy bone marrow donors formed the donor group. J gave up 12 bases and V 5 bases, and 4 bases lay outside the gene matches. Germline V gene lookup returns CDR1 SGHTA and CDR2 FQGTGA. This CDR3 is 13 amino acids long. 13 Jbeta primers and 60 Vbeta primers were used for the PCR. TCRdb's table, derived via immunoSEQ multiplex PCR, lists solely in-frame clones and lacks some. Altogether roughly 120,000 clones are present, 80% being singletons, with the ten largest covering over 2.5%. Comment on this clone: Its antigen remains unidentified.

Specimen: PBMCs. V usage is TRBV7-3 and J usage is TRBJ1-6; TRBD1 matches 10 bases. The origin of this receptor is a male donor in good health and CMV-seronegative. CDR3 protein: CASSGWTGGPLHF. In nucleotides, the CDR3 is TGTGCCAGCAGCGGATGGACAGGGGGACCCCTCCACTTT.